This paragraph reports one T cell receptor beta chain. The ends were cut back, 3 bases at V and 1 base at J, with 10 bases in the middle. In germline, CDR1 is DFQATT, CDR2 SNEGSKA (reference sequence). This CDR3 has 15 amino acids. This sample stems from a study of identical twins. A single record per CDR3 protein comes from TCRdb applying MiXCR to the 5' RACE reads. The sample carries 650,000 to 800,000 distinct CDR3 sequences, 8.5% to 9.5% recorded once. Separately, the same data were catalogued under a study of yellow fever vaccine responses in identical twins.

Sequencing used PBMCs. The rearrangement joins TRBV20-1 to TRBJ2-6; D call uncertain. This TCR was recovered from a woman aged 18-29 years in good health. CDR3 protein: CSASGHPSGANVLTF. The CDR3 nucleotides read TGCAGTGCTAGCGGGCACCCTTCTGGGGCCAACGTCCTGACTTTC.